This entry features one T cell receptor (beta chain) sequence. Its antigen remains unknown. The data are from a study of blood T cells in healthy people across ages. Points from the study as a whole: Bulk PBMC profiling left naive and antigen-experienced comparisons inconclusive.

At least 5 micrograms of total RNA were extracted per sample. With a J-beta primer mix and a sample-barcoded 5' primer, a second PCR ran roughly 6 to 12 cycles. With 12 random nucleotides, a template-switch adaptor tagged each individual cDNA molecule. MiXCR, applied by TCRdb to the 5' RACE reads, yields one record per CDR3 protein. The table lists 1.5 million to 2 million distinct CDR3 sequences, 49% of them singletons. V was pared by 4 bases and J by 1 base, with 10 bases of the junction left unmatched. The CDR3 consists of 16 residues. CDR1 is SGHKS, CDR2 YYEKEE, per germline (reference sequence). This receptor was taken from a woman in her thirties or forties in good health. The sequenced sample consisted of blood. This chain links TRBV5-5 with TRBJ2-7; 8 bases line up with TRBD1. The CDR3 bases are TGTGCCAGCAGCCGTACCTTAGGACAGGGTTCCTACGAGCAGTACTTC. Protein product: CASSRTLGQGSYEQYF.